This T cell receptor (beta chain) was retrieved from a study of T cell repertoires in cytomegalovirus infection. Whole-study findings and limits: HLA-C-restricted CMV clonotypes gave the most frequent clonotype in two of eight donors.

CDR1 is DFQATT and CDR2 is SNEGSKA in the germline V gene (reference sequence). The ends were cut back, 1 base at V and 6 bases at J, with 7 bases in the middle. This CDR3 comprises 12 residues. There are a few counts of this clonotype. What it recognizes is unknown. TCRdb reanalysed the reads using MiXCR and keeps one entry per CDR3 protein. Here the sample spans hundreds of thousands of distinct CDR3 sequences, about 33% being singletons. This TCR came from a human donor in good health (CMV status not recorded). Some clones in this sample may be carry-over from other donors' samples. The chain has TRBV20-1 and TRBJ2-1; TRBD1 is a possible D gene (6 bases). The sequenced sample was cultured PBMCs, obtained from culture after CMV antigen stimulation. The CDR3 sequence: CSARVGANEQFF. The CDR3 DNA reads TGCAGTGCTAGAGTGGGGGCCAATGAGCAGTTCTTC.